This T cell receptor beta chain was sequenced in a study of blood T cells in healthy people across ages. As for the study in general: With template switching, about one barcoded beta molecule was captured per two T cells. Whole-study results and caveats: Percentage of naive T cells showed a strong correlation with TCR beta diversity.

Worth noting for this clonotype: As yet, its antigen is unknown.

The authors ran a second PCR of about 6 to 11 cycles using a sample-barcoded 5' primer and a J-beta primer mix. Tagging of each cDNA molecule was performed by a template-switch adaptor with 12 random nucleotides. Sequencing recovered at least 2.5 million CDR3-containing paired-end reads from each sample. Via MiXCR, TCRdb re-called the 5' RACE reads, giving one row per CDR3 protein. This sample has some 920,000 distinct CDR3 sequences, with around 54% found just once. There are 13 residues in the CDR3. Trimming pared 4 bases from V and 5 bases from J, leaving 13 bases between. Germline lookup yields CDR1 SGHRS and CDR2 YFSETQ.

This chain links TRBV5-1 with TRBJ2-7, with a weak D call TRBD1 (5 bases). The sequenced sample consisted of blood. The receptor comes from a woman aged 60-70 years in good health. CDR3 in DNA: TGCGCCAGCAGCACACAGGCGGCCCACGAGCAGTACTTC. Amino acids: CASSTQAAHEQYF.